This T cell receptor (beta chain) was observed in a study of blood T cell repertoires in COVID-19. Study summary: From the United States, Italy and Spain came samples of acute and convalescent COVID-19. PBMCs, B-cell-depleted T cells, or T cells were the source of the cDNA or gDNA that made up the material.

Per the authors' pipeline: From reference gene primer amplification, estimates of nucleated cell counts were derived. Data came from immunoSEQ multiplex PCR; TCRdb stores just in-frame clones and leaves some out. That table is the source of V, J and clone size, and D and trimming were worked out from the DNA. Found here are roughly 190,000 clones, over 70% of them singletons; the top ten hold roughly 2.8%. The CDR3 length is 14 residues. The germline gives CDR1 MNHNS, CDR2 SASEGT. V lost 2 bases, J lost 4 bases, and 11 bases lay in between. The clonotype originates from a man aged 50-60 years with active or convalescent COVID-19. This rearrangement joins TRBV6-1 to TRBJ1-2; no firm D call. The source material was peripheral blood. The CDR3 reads CASSEMRILYGYTF. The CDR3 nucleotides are TGTGCCAGCAGTGAAATGCGGATACTCTATGGCTACACCTTC.